A selection of T cell receptor beta chains follows, all from one sample in a study of identical twins. Using its own MiXCR run on the 5' RACE reads, TCRdb lists one record per CDR3 protein. The table records 600,000 to 850,000 distinct CDR3 sequences, about 18% of them present only once. The same specimen was also included in a second study, on T cells expressing NK-cell markers.

Sequencing was carried out using PBMCs. The receptors come from a woman younger than 30 in good health. The CDR3 runs from the conserved cysteine through the conserved F or W. Fields, in order: V gene, clone size, D gene, J gene, CDR3 protein, CDR3 DNA. D genes are given only for firm matches. The size field is filled for only some rows; it gives once, few, many or a size class.

v_gene: TRBV2
abundance: -
d_gene: -
j_gene: TRBJ2-7
CDR3aa: CASSNGERRGQYF
CDR3nt: TGTGCCAGCAGTAACGGGGAGCGACGAGGGCAGTACTTC

v_gene: TRBV12-3/TRBV12-4
abundance: -
d_gene: -
j_gene: TRBJ2-7
CDR3aa: CASSPEDGKGRGEQYF
CDR3nt: TGTGCCAGCAGCCCCGAGGACGGGAAGGGTAGAGGCGAGCAGTACTTC

v_gene: TRBV12-3/TRBV12-4
abundance: few
d_gene: TRBD1
j_gene: TRBJ2-7
CDR3aa: CASSGDRGNHEQYF
CDR3nt: TGTGCCAGCAGTGGGGACAGGGGGAATCACGAGCAGTACTTC

v_gene: TRBV18
abundance: -
d_gene: -
j_gene: TRBJ1-2
CDR3aa: CASSSDTNNYGYTF
CDR3nt: TGTGCCAGCTCATCGGACACAAATAACTATGGCTACACCTTC

v_gene: TRBV7-2
abundance: few
d_gene: -
j_gene: TRBJ1-4
CDR3aa: CASSYTRQEKLFF
CDR3nt: TGTGCCAGCAGTTACACCCGACAGGAAAAACTGTTTTTT

v_gene: TRBV24-1
abundance: -
d_gene: TRBD1
j_gene: TRBJ2-1
CDR3aa: CATSDSLPGQYNEQFF
CDR3nt: TGTGCCACCAGTGATTCCCTACCGGGACAGTACAATGAGCAGTTCTTC

v_gene: TRBV4-2
abundance: -
d_gene: -
j_gene: TRBJ1-1
CDR3aa: CASSRSALQEATEAFF
CDR3nt: TGTGCCAGCAGCCGATCCGCTTTACAGGAGGCCACTGAAGCTTTCTTT

v_gene: TRBV6-1
abundance: -
d_gene: TRBD2
j_gene: TRBJ2-7
CDR3aa: CASSGGLSGNPYEQYF
CDR3nt: TGTGCCAGCAGTGGGGGACTTAGCGGGAACCCCTACGAGCAGTACTTC

v_gene: TRBV10-3
abundance: many
d_gene: TRBD2
j_gene: TRBJ2-3
CDR3aa: CAISEPWLAGATTDTQYF
CDR3nt: TGTGCCATCAGTGAGCCGTGGCTAGCGGGGGCGACCACAGATACGCAGTATTTT

v_gene: TRBV29-1
abundance: -
d_gene: -
j_gene: TRBJ1-2
CDR3aa: CSVEVRLSCYTF
CDR3nt: TGCAGCGTTGAAGTCAGGTTATCATGCTACACCTTC

v_gene: TRBV12-3/TRBV12-4
abundance: few
d_gene: TRBD1
j_gene: TRBJ2-5
CDR3aa: CASSWGTEQETQYF
CDR3nt: TGTGCCAGCAGTTGGGGGACAGAGCAAGAGACCCAGTACTTC

v_gene: TRBV5-6
abundance: few
d_gene: TRBD2
j_gene: TRBJ2-5
CDR3aa: CASSFQRGGLETQYF
CDR3nt: TGTGCCAGCAGCTTCCAGCGGGGGGGCCTAGAGACCCAGTACTTC

v_gene: TRBV29-1
abundance: -
d_gene: TRBD2
j_gene: TRBJ2-3
CDR3aa: CSVGGGKNKPDTDTQYF
CDR3nt: TGCAGCGTTGGGGGGGGGAAAAATAAACCGGACACAGATACGCAGTATTTT

v_gene: TRBV3-1
abundance: many
d_gene: -
j_gene: TRBJ1-6
CDR3aa: CASSQDIQGALHF
CDR3nt: TGTGCCAGCAGCCAAGATATACAGGGAGCCCTCCACTTT

v_gene: TRBV29-1
abundance: -
d_gene: TRBD1
j_gene: TRBJ2-1
CDR3aa: CSVGLLGQGEGEFF
CDR3nt: TGCAGCGTTGGTCTTTTGGGACAGGGCGAGGGAGAGTTCTTC

v_gene: TRBV7-9
abundance: few
d_gene: -
j_gene: TRBJ2-1
CDR3aa: CASSLVMRPNNEQFF
CDR3nt: TGTGCCAGCAGCTTAGTAATGAGACCCAATAATGAGCAGTTCTTC

v_gene: TRBV30
abundance: few
d_gene: -
j_gene: TRBJ2-5
CDR3aa: CAWSILRGDETQYF
CDR3nt: TGTGCCTGGAGTATACTTAGAGGGGACGAGACCCAGTACTTC

v_gene: TRBV5-1
abundance: few
d_gene: TRBD1
j_gene: TRBJ2-2
CDR3aa: CASSSPDRTGELFF
CDR3nt: TGCGCCAGCAGCTCGCCGGACAGGACGGGGGAGCTGTTTTTT

v_gene: TRBV5-1
abundance: many
d_gene: -
j_gene: TRBJ1-2
CDR3aa: CASSLESVNYGYTF
CDR3nt: TGCGCCAGCAGCTTGGAATCGGTGAACTATGGCTACACCTTC

v_gene: TRBV7-7
abundance: many
d_gene: -
j_gene: TRBJ2-1
CDR3aa: CASSPDRNNEQFF
CDR3nt: TGTGCCAGCAGCCCGGACAGAAACAATGAGCAGTTCTTC